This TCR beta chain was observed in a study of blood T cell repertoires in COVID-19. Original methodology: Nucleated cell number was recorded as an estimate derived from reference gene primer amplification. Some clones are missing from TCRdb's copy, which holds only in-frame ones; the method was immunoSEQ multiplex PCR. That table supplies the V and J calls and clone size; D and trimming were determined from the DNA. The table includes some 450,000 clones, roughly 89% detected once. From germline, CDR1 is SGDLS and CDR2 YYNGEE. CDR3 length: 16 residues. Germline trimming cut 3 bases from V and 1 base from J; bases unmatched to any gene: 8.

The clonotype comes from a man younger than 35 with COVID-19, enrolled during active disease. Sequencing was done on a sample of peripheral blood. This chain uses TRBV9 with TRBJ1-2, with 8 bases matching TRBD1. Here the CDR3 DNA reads TGTGCCAGCAGCGCCCTACAGGGGGATGGTAACTATGGCTACACCTTC. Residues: CASSALQGDGNYGYTF.